This T cell receptor beta chain was documented in a study of OX40 agonist ivuxolimab in advanced cancers. Whole-study results and caveats: The expanded peripheral T cells' antigen specificity was not determined.

Profiling relied on immunoSEQ multiplex PCR, and the TCRdb table lists in-frame clones only, not all of them. Here the sample spans about 110,000 clones, roughly 87% being singletons. Looked up from germline, CDR1 is SGDLS and CDR2 is YYNGEE. CDR3 size: 16 residues. Trimming took off 0 bases at V and 7 bases at J, with 16 bases between the two ends. Details on this clone: Its matching antigen is unknown.

The chain couples TRBV9 to TRBJ2-2; D is unresolved. The receptor's source is an adult with an advanced solid tumor such as melanoma, head and neck, liver or kidney cancer. The input for sequencing was CD4+ or CD8+ T cells sorted from blood, taken in a trial of the OX40 agonist ivuxolimab. The CDR3 spells CASSVDPSLTYGELFF. For the CDR3, the DNA is TGTGCCAGCAGCGTAGACCCCAGTTTGACGTACGGGGAGCTGTTTTTT.